The rows below give T cell receptor beta chains drawn from one sample of a study of cytotoxic CD8 clonotypes in ibrutinib-treated CLL. Libraries were prepared by immunoSEQ multiplex PCR; TCRdb keeps only in-frame clonotypes and omits some of them. Found here are some 140,000 clones, less than 95% of them singletons; the top ten hold 10% to 12%. The source was PBMCs, collected after 12 months of ibrutinib treatment. These receptors were taken from a human donor with chronic lymphocytic leukemia. Both conserved end residues are part of each CDR3. The order of the fields is V gene, D gene, clone size, J gene, CDR3 protein, CDR3 DNA. The D gene is left open where the match is weak. Clone size is shown for a subset of rows, as once, few, many or a class of expanded clone.

TRBV11-2	.	few	TRBJ1-5	CASSLDQGVGQPQHF	TGTGCCAGCAGCTTAGATCAAGGGGTGGGACAGCCCCAGCATTTT
TRBV5-1	.	.	TRBJ1-1	CASSLGRPAEAFF	TGCGCCAGCAGCTTGGGGCGTCCTGCCGAAGCTTTCTTT
TRBV19	TRBD1	once	TRBJ2-7	CASSIKYTGGEGFYEQYF	TGTGCCAGTAGTATCAAATATACAGGGGGAGAGGGTTTCTACGAGCAGTACTTC
TRBV28	.	.	TRBJ2-5	CASSRQETQYF	TGTGCCAGCAGTCGCCAGGAGACCCAGTACTTC
TRBV10-1	.	few	TRBJ1-2	CASSESGTYGYTF	TGCGCCAGCAGTGAGTCCGGTACCTATGGCTACACCTTC
TRBV14	.	.	TRBJ2-1	CASSPLGGNNEQFF	TGTGCCAGCAGCCCCCTTGGCGGGAACAATGAGCAGTTCTTC
TRBV5-1	TRBD1	.	TRBJ2-1	CASSPPWAGGNEQFF	TGCGCCAGCAGTCCCCCATGGGCAGGGGGCAATGAGCAGTTCTTC
TRBV28	.	.	TRBJ2-5	CASGRGTGVETQYF	TGTGCCAGCGGGAGGGGTACAGGGGTAGAGACCCAGTACTTC
TRBV10-3	TRBD2	.	TRBJ2-2	CAISEPTSGDYTGELFF	TGTGCCATCAGTGAACCGACTAGCGGGGACTACACCGGGGAGCTGTTTTTT
TRBV10-3	.	.	TRBJ1-3	CAISEITGISGNTIYF	TGTGCCATCAGTGAGATCACAGGGATCTCTGGAAACACCATATATTTT
TRBV28	TRBD1	.	TRBJ2-6	CASSSTGPSGANVLTF	TGTGCCAGCAGTTCGACAGGGCCCTCTGGGGCCAACGTCCTGACTTTC
TRBV6-5	TRBD2	.	TRBJ2-3	CASSRLAASTDTQYF	TGTGCCAGCAGTCGTCTAGCGGCCAGCACAGATACGCAGTATTTT
TRBV4-3	TRBD1	.	TRBJ1-2	CASSQVAGGDRGNYGYTF	TGCGCCAGCAGCCAAGTGGCAGGTGGGGACAGGGGGAACTATGGCTACACCTTC
TRBV16	TRBD1	.	TRBJ2-7	CASGRTGVSYEQYF	TGTGCCAGCGGACGGACAGGGGTTTCCTACGAGCAGTACTTC
TRBV19	TRBD1	.	TRBJ2-7	CASSTGGQGAASGTYEQYF	TGTGCCAGTAGTACCGGAGGACAGGGGGCGGCTAGCGGGACCTACGAGCAGTACTTC
TRBV29-1	.	.	TRBJ2-3	CSVGGLLDTQYF	TGCAGCGTTGGCGGACTATTAGATACGCAGTATTTT
TRBV4-1	.	.	TRBJ2-5	CASSQELVRETQYF	TGCGCCAGCAGCCAAGAACTAGTTCGAGAGACCCAGTACTTC
TRBV2	TRBD2	.	TRBJ2-1	CASSPGGGLAGPGSEQFF	TGTGCCAGCAGCCCGGGGGGGGGACTAGCGGGCCCTGGCAGTGAGCAGTTCTTC
TRBV10-2	.	.	TRBJ1-5	CASRRGDGNQPQHF	TGCGCCAGCAGGCGGGGGGACGGCAATCAGCCCCAGCATTTT
TRBV11-3	TRBD1	.	TRBJ2-2	CASSLSSGQGFTGELFF	TGTGCCAGCAGCTTAAGCTCCGGACAGGGGTTCACCGGGGAGCTGTTTTTT
TRBV28	.	.	TRBJ1-2	CASSFQWGNYGYTF	TGTGCCAGCAGTTTCCAATGGGGTAACTATGGCTACACCTTC
TRBV7-8	TRBD2	.	TRBJ2-3	CASSSGLAGVGDTQYF	TGTGCCAGCAGCTCGGGACTAGCGGGAGTCGGAGATACGCAGTATTTT
TRBV19	.	.	TRBJ1-5	CASTPQGYSNQPQHF	TGTGCCAGTACCCCCCAGGGTTATAGCAATCAGCCCCAGCATTTT
TRBV5-8	.	.	TRBJ1-5	CASSLLGGNQPQHF	TGTGCCAGCAGCTTGCTTGGAGGGAATCAGCCCCAGCATTTT
TRBV7-6	TRBD1	.	TRBJ1-3	CASSQDRASTIYF	TGTGCCAGCAGCCAGGACAGGGCGAGCACCATATATTTT
TRBV7-2	.	.	TRBJ2-1	CASSSHFNNEQFF	TGTGCCAGCAGCTCCCACTTCAACAATGAGCAGTTCTTC
TRBV9	TRBD2	.	TRBJ2-2	CASSTGLAGGELFF	TGTGCCAGCAGCACGGGACTAGCCGGCGGGGAGCTGTTTTTT